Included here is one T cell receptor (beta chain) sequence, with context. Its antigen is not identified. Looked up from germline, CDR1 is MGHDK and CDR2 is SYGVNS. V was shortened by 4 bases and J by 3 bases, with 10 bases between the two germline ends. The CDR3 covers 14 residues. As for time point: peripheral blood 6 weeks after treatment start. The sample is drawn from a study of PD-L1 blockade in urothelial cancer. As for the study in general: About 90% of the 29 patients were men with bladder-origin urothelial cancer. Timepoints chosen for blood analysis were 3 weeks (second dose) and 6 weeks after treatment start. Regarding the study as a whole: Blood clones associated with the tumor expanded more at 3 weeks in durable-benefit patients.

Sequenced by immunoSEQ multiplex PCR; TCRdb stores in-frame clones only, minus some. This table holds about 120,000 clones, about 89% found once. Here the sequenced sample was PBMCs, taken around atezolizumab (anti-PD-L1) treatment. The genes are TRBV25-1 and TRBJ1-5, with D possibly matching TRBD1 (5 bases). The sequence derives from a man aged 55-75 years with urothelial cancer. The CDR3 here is CASSAGYHNQPQHF. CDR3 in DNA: TGTGCCAGCAGTGCAGGGTATCACAATCAGCCCCAGCATTTT.